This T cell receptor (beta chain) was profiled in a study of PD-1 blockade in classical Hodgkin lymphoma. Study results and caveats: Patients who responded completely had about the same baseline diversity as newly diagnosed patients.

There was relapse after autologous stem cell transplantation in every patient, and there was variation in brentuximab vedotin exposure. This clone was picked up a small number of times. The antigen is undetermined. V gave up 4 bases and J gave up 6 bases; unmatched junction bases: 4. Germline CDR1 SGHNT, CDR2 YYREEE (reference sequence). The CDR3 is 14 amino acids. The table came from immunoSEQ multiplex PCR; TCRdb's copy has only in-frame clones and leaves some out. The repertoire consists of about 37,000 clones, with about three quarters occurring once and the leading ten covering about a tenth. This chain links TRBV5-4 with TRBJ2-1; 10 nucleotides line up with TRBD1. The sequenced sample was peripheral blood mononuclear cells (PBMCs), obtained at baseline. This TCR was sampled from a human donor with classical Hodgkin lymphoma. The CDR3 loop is CASSPGQGPNEQFF. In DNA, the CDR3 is TGTGCCAGCAGCCCGGGACAGGGGCCCAATGAGCAGTTCTTC. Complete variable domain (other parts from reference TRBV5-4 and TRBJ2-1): ETGVTQSPTHLIKTRGQQVTLRCSSQSGHNTVSWYQQALGQGPQFIFQYYREEENGRGNFPPRFSGLQFPNYSSELNVNALELDDSALYLCASSPGQGPNEQFFGPGTRLTVL.